This paragraph reports one TCR beta chain. Its antigen is currently unknown. The data originate from a study of OX40 agonist ivuxolimab in advanced cancers. Overall study context: Six ivuxolimab dose levels, 0.01 to 10 mg/kg, were given intravenously every 2 weeks.

General observations from the study: Dose levels from 0.1 to 3.0 mg/kg saw CD4+ and CD8+ blood T cells expand clonally by week 6.

Sequencing used immunoSEQ multiplex PCR; TCRdb keeps in-frame clones, though not all of them. The sample holds some 57,000 clones, just under 85% seen once. The CDR3 is 13 amino acids. Trimming pared 1 base from V and 6 bases from J, leaving 6 bases between. Germline-derived CDR1 and CDR2 are MDHEN and SYDVKM. The TCR comes from an adult with an advanced solid tumor such as melanoma, head and neck, liver or kidney cancer. V usage is TRBV28 and J usage is TRBJ2-2; D gene unclear. The sequencing here drew on CD4+ or CD8+ T cells sorted from blood, taken in a trial of the OX40 agonist ivuxolimab. This CDR3 is CASSLLGPGELFF. The CDR3 DNA is TGTGCCAGCAGTTTATTAGGGCCCGGGGAGCTGTTTTTT. The full variable domain, with the rest looked up from reference TRBV28 and TRBJ2-2, is DVKVTQSSRYLVKRTGEKVFLECVQDMDHENMFWYRQDPGLGLRLIYFSYDVKMKEKGDIPEGYSVSREKKERFSLILESASTNQTSMYLCASSLLGPGELFFGEGSRLTVL.